These 29 T cell receptor beta chains came from one sample sequenced in a study of blood T cells in healthy people across ages. A sample-barcoded 5' primer and a J-beta primer mix were used in a second PCR of about 7 to 12 cycles. TCRdb called the 5' RACE reads again in MiXCR, with one record for every CDR3 protein. In the table there are 920,000 or so distinct CDR3 sequences, under 45% of which are singletons. Sequencing was carried out using blood. The receptor source for this set is an older woman in good health.

The chain couples TRBV10-3 to TRBJ2-6; possibly TRBD1 for D (6 bases). CDR1 is ENHRY and CDR2 is SYGVKD in the germline V gene. V shed 6 bases and J shed 2 bases, with 14 bases lying between them. This CDR3 comprises 16 residues. This CDR3 is CAISEQGIPGANVLTF. CDR3 nucleotides: TGTGCCATCAGCGAACAGGGTATCCCTGGGGCCAACGTCCTGACTTTC.

The gene calls are TRBV7-3 and TRBJ2-5; 8 bases agree with TRBD2. This CDR3 spans 15 amino acids. From germline, CDR1 is SGHTA and CDR2 FQGTGA. V lost 2 bases, J lost 5 bases, and 7 bases stayed unmatched. CDR3 coding DNA: TGTGCCAGCAGCTTAGGGACTAGGGTCGGTGAGACCCAGTACTTC. It translates to CASSLGTRVGETQYF.

The chain recombines TRBV29-1 with TRBJ2-2; TRBD2 aligns across 10 bases. There are 17 residues in the CDR3. Germline-derived CDR1 and CDR2 are SQVTM and ANQGSEA. V lost 4 bases, J lost 0 bases, and 8 bases stayed unmatched. The CDR3 coding sequence is TGCAGCGTTGGTGGGACTAGCGCGACCACGAACACCGGGGAGCTGTTTTTT. This codes for CSVGGTSATTNTGELFF.

The chain uses TRBV24-1 and TRBJ2-1; 9 nucleotides align to TRBD2. The V and J ends lost 8 bases and 7 bases, in that order; junction bases with no gene match: 8. The CDR3 consists of 14 residues. From germline, CDR1 is KGHDR and CDR2 SFDVKD. CDR3 loop: CATMREGLGNEQFF. CDR3 in DNA: TGTGCCACCATGCGGGAGGGCCTAGGGAATGAGCAGTTCTTC.

V usage is TRBV2 and J usage is TRBJ2-7; D may be TRBD1 or TRBD2 (6 bases each). The CDR3 length is 19 residues. The V end lost 9 bases, the J end lost 3 bases, and 33 bases lay between the germline ends. Germline loops: CDR1 SNHLY, CDR2 FYNNEI. Here the CDR3 reads CARGTGAYPVPATVYEQYF. The CDR3, as DNA: TGTGCCAGGGGGACGGGGGCCTATCCCGTACCGGCGACTGTCTACGAGCAGTACTTC. Using reference TRBV2 and TRBJ2-7 for the parts outside the CDR3, the full variable domain is EPEVTQTPSHQVTQMGQEVILRCVPISNHLYFYWYRQILGQKVEFLVSFYNNEISEKSEIFDDQFSVERPDGSNFTLKIRSTKLEDSAMYFCARGTGAYPVPATVYEQYFGPGTRLTVT.

V is TRBV29-1 and J is TRBJ2-2; TRBD2 aligns across 13 bases. J lost 4 bases, V lost 7 bases, and 3 bases had no gene match. The CDR3 covers 14 residues. The germline V gene has CDR1 SQVTM and CDR2 ANQGSEA. CDR3 amino acids: CSAGLAGVTGELFF. In DNA form, the CDR3 reads TGCAGCGCAGGACTAGCGGGAGTCACCGGGGAGCTGTTTTTT.

This clonotype was seen a handful of times. J is TRBJ2-3 and V is TRBV6-2 or TRBV6-3, with D maybe TRBD2 (5 bases). Germline assignment: CDR1 MNHEY and CDR2 SVGEGT. V lost 5 bases, J lost 0 bases, and 12 bases lay in between. The CDR3 sequence is 15 residues long. The CDR3 DNA follows: TGTGCCAGCAGTACTGGACTCGCCAGCACAGATACGCAGTATTTT. Residues: CASSTGLASTDTQYF.

This clonotype showed up many times. The gene calls are TRBV5-1 and TRBJ2-1; the D call may be TRBD1 or TRBD2 (6 bases each). This CDR3 contains 16 residues. Germline-derived CDR1 and CDR2 are SGHRS and YFSETQ. V lost 0 bases and J 0 bases, leaving 10 bases between the germline ends. CDR3 DNA: TGCGCCAGCAGCTTGGGGGGGGCAAGCTCCTACAATGAGCAGTTCTTC. Residues: CASSLGGASSYNEQFF.

The chain joins TRBV5-1 to TRBJ2-3; weak D call: TRBD2 (5 bases). V was clipped by 0 bases and J by 0 bases, with 14 bases between them. CDR1 and CDR2 (germline): SGHRS, YFSETQ. CDR3 length equals 17 residues. As DNA, the CDR3 is TGCGCCAGCAGCTTGGGTGCTGCGGGTCGCAGCACAGATACGCAGTATTTT. Its translation is CASSLGAAGRSTDTQYF.

In its sample, this clonotype was seen a few times. V usage is TRBV4-1 and J usage is TRBJ1-1, with a tentative D call TRBD1 (6 bases). The V end lost 0 bases, the J end lost 5 bases, and 13 bases lay between the germline ends. Germline V gives CDR1 MGHRA, CDR2 YSYEKL. The CDR3 covers 15 residues. Here the CDR3 reads CASSQDLQGGTEAFF. The CDR3 DNA reads as TGCGCCAGCAGCCAAGATTTACAGGGAGGGACTGAAGCTTTCTTT.

This chain connects TRBV21-1 to TRBJ2-7. TRBV21-1 is a pseudogene segment. The CDR3 is 16 amino acids. The CDR3 region has the DNA TGTGCCAGCAGCAAACTTCTCGGCAGGGTCTCCTTAGAGCAGTACTTC. Protein sequence: CASSKLLGRVSLEQYF.

A few counts support this clonotype. The chain couples TRBV14 to TRBJ1-2, with 7 bases fitting TRBD1. The ends lost 7 bases at V and 4 bases at J; junction bases unmatched: 6. CDR3 length: 13 amino acids. Germline V gene lookup returns CDR1 SGHDN and CDR2 FVKESK. Written as DNA, the CDR3 is TGTGCCAGCACGGGGGACAGCGGCTATGGCTACACCTTC. Translated: CASTGDSGYGYTF.

This chain links TRBV18 with TRBJ2-1; TRBD2 might be the D (5 bases). This CDR3 comprises 16 residues. V dropped 0 bases and J dropped 6 bases, with 15 bases sitting between them. Germline CDR1 reads KGHSH; CDR2 reads LQKENI. CDR3 in DNA: TGTGCCAGCTCACCACCAGGCGGGTATAAGAGCAATGAGCAGTTCTTC. It yields the protein CASSPPGGYKSNEQFF.

This clonotype was counted a few times. The chain carries TRBV28 and TRBJ2-3; the match to TRBD1 covers 8 bases. Germline V gene sequence: CDR1 MDHEN, CDR2 SYDVKM. After removal of 7 bases from V and 7 bases from J, the junction contained 7 bases not matched to a gene. CDR3 size: 13 residues. CDR3 bases: TGTGCCAGCACCAGGGGGCGCATGAATACGCAGTATTTT. It is translated as CASTRGRMNTQYF.

The V gene is TRBV5-1, the J gene TRBJ2-1, with D hard to call. Trimming pared 2 bases from V and 9 bases from J, leaving 12 bases between. Germline CDR1 is SGHRS and CDR2 is YFSETQ. CDR3 size: 13 residues. The CDR3 is CASSLLLSGEQFF. As DNA, the CDR3 is TGCGCCAGCAGCTTACTACTTAGTGGTGAGCAGTTCTTC.

V usage is TRBV20-1 and J usage is TRBJ2-1, with D perhaps matching TRBD2 (6 bases). The CDR3 is made up of 16 amino acids. CDR1 and CDR2 (germline): DFQATT, SNEGSKA (reference sequence). The ends were cut back, 0 bases at V and 7 bases at J, with 19 bases in the middle. The CDR3, as DNA: TGCAGTGCTAGAGAGGGAGGTAAGAGCGCAGGAAATGAGCAGTTCTTC. It codes for CSAREGGKSAGNEQFF.

The chain uses TRBV5-1 and TRBJ2-5; D remains ambiguous. The CDR3 contains 14 residues. V lost 0 bases to trimming and J lost 2 bases, with 8 bases between them. The germline gives CDR1 SGHRS, CDR2 YFSETQ. This CDR3 reads CASSLALQQETQYF. The CDR3 DNA reads TGCGCCAGCAGCTTGGCCCTGCAACAAGAGACCCAGTACTTC.

In this sample, this clonotype turned up a few times. The gene calls are TRBV20-1 and TRBJ2-3, with D tentatively TRBD2 (6 bases). In germline, CDR1 is DFQATT, CDR2 SNEGSKA (reference sequence). Deletions cut 2 bases from V and 0 bases from J, with 9 bases between. CDR3 size: 14 residues. CDR3 DNA: TGCAGTGCTAGAAGGAGCGGGAGCACAGATACGCAGTATTTT. Its translation is CSARRSGSTDTQYF.

V is TRBV20-1 and J is TRBJ2-7; no firm D call. The CDR3 runs to 14 residues. CDR1 and CDR2 (germline): DFQATT, SNEGSKA (reference sequence). The ends were cut back, 0 bases at V and 3 bases at J, with 12 bases in the middle. The CDR3: CSARDGPSVYEQYF. The CDR3 region has the DNA TGCAGTGCTAGAGACGGGCCCTCGGTCTACGAGCAGTACTTC.

This clonotype was picked up a small number of times. The chain has TRBV11-2 and TRBJ2-5; D is ambiguous. Trimming took off 2 bases at V and 3 bases at J, with 10 bases between the two ends. This CDR3 contains 14 residues. Per germline, CDR1 SGHAT and CDR2 FQNNGV. The DNA of the CDR3 is TGTGCCAGCAGCTTAAATCTGGCTGAAGAGACCCAGTACTTC. It translates to CASSLNLAEETQYF. Together with reference TRBV11-2 and TRBJ2-5, the CDR3 gives the full variable domain: EAGVAQSPRYKIIEKRQSVAFWCNPISGHATLYWYQQILGQGPKLLIQFQNNGVVDDSQLPKDRFSAERLKGVDSTLKIQPAKLEDSAVYLCASSLNLAEETQYFGPGTRLLVL.

This clonotype was recorded a few times. The chain is built from TRBV29-1 and TRBJ2-1, with 12 bases aligning to TRBD1. Losses at the gene ends were 7 bases for V and 7 bases for J; bases not matched to a gene: 11. The germline gives CDR1 SQVTM, CDR2 ANQGSEA. The CDR3 length is 15 residues. The chain's CDR3 is CSASPGTGGWNEQFF. Here the CDR3 DNA reads TGCAGCGCGTCGCCCGGGACAGGGGGCTGGAATGAGCAGTTCTTC.

The genes are TRBV7-9 and TRBJ2-7, with TRBD2 matching over 10 bases. With 4 bases clipped from V and 5 bases from J, the junction kept 5 bases outside the gene matches. Per germline, CDR1 SEHNR and CDR2 FQNEAQ (reference sequence). There are 14 residues in the CDR3. Here the CDR3 reads CASSSSGRMHEQYF. The CDR3 DNA is TGTGCCAGCAGCTCTAGCGGGAGAATGCACGAGCAGTACTTC.

The CDR3 region is CSARDLDRDGYTF. The CDR3 nucleotides read TGCAGTGCTAGAGATTTGGACAGGGACGGCTACACCTTC. The V gene is TRBV20-1, the J gene TRBJ1-2; TRBD1 aligns across 8 bases. Per germline, CDR1 DFQATT and CDR2 SNEGSKA (reference sequence). The ends lost 0 bases at V and 8 bases at J; junction bases unmatched: 5. This CDR3 has 13 amino acids.

This chain connects TRBV20-1 to TRBJ2-3; possible D gene TRBD2, 5 bases. Germline V gene lookup returns CDR1 DFQATT and CDR2 SNEGSKA (reference sequence). The CDR3 loop spans 16 amino acids. The V end was cut by 0 bases, the J end by 3 bases, with 16 bases between. CDR3 nucleotides: TGCAGTGCTAGAGATCGAGGGCAGAGTTATACAGATACGCAGTATTTT. Residues: CSARDRGQSYTDTQYF.

Turning to this clonotype: A much larger clone lies one base from this, so it may be a read error. The chain is built from TRBV28 and TRBJ2-2; D gene uncertain. CDR3 length equals 12 residues. CDR1 is MDHEN and CDR2 is SYDVKM in the germline V gene. CDR3 nucleotide sequence: TGTGCCAGCATTTTAAACACCGGGGAGCTGTTTTTT. Encoded protein: CASILNTGELFF. Filled out from reference TRBV28 and TRBJ2-2, the complete variable domain reads DVKVTQSSRYLVKRTGEKVFLECVQDMDHENMFWYRQDPGLGLRLIYFSYDVKMKEKGDIPEGYSVSREKKERFSLILESASTNQTSMYLCASILNTGELFFGEGSRLTVL.

This rearrangement joins TRBV2 to TRBJ2-5; unclear D gene. CDR3 length equals 13 residues. Germline V gene data show CDR1 as SNHLY and CDR2 as FYNNEI. The V end lost 7 bases, the J end lost 4 bases, and 13 bases lay between the germline ends. The CDR3 region is CASMMSRGETQYF. The CDR3 DNA is TGTGCCAGCATGATGTCTAGAGGAGAGACCCAGTACTTC.

This clonotype was observed a single time. J is TRBJ2-3 and V is TRBV20-1; D unresolved. The CDR3 runs to 14 residues. V lost 0 bases, J lost 4 bases, and 11 bases lay in between. Germline V gene data show CDR1 as DFQATT and CDR2 as SNEGSKA (reference sequence). As DNA, the CDR3 is TGCAGTGCTAGAGATCAAGGGTGGTCAGATACGCAGTATTTT. It is translated as CSARDQGWSDTQYF.

This clonotype was found a few times. V gene TRBV7-9 combines with J gene TRBJ2-5, with 9 bases matching TRBD1. The CDR3 spans 15 residues. V shed 5 bases and J 4 bases; nucleotides not matched to a gene: 8. Per the germline V gene, CDR1 is SEHNR and CDR2 is FQNEAQ (reference sequence). Here the CDR3 reads CASSPGQGWSETQYF. The DNA for the CDR3 is TGTGCCAGCAGCCCCGGACAGGGGTGGTCAGAGACCCAGTACTTC.

This clonotype occurred a few times. The V call is TRBV20-1, the J call TRBJ2-4, with a weak D call TRBD2 (5 bases). The CDR3 covers 15 residues. Germline V CDR1 and CDR2: DFQATT, SNEGSKA (reference sequence). The ends were cut back, 2 bases at V and 0 bases at J, with 11 bases in the middle. The CDR3 nucleotides are TGCAGTGCTAGACCTGGTGGACTAGCCAAAAACATTCAGTACTTC. Encoded protein: CSARPGGLAKNIQYF.